The source of this T cell receptor (beta chain) is a study of blood T cell repertoires in COVID-19. Study-level information: From the United States, Italy and Spain came samples of acute and convalescent COVID-19.

Some clones are missing from TCRdb's copy, which holds only in-frame ones; the method was immunoSEQ multiplex PCR. The sample lists roughly 120,000 clones, around 90% seen once, with 4.6% in the top ten. Germline V gene sequence: CDR1 LNHDA, CDR2 SQIVND (reference sequence). This CDR3 comprises 13 residues. With 4 bases clipped from V and 7 bases from J, the junction kept 3 bases outside the gene matches. The gene calls are TRBV19 and TRBJ1-5; 8 bases map to TRBD1. The sequence derives from a man between 60 and 70 years old with COVID-19, enrolled during active disease. The sequenced sample consisted of peripheral blood. The CDR3 DNA follows: TGTGCCAGTAGTAAGAGACAGGGGCAGCCCCAGCATTTT. Its protein is CASSKRQGQPQHF.